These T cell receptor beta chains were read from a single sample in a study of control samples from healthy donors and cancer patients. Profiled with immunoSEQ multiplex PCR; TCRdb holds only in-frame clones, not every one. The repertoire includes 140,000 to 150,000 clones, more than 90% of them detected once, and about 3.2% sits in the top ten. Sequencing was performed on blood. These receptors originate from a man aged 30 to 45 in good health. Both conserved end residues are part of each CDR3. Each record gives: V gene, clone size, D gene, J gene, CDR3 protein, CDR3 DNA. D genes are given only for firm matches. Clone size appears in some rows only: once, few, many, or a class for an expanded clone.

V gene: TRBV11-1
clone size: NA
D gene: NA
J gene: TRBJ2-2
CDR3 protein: CASSLDGPPGAGELFF
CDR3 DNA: TGTGCCAGCAGCTTAGATGGACCCCCGGGGGCCGGGGAGCTGTTTTTT

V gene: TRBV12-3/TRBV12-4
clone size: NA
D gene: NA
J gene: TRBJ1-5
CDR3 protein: CASSLGPQPQHF
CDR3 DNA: TGTGCCAGCAGTTTGGGGCCTCAGCCCCAGCATTTT

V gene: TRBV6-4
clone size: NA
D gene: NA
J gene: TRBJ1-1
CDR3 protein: CASSDVRAASTEAFF
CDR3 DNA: TGTGCCAGCAGTGATGTCAGGGCGGCGAGCACTGAAGCTTTCTTT

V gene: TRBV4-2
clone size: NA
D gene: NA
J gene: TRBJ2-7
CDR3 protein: CASSQEASPTYEQYF
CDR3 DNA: TGTGCCAGCAGCCAAGAGGCTAGCCCAACCTACGAGCAGTACTTC

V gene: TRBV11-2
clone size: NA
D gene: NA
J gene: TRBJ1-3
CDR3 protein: CASSLGQGNTIYF
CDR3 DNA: TGTGCCAGCAGCTTAGGACAGGGAAACACCATATATTTT

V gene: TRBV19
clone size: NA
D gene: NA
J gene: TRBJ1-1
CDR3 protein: CASSSTGSVNTEAFF
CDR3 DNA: TGTGCCAGTAGTTCAACAGGGTCTGTAAACACTGAAGCTTTCTTT

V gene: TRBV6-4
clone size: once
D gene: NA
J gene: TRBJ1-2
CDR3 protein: CASRVNIQGNYGYTF
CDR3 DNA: TGTGCCAGCAGGGTGAATATACAGGGAAACTATGGCTACACCTTC

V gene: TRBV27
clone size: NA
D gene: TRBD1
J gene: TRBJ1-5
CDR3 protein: CASSFTGGDQPQHF
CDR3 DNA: TGTGCCAGCAGTTTCACAGGGGGTGATCAGCCCCAGCATTTT

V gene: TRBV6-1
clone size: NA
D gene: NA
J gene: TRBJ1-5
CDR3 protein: CASRDSNQPQHF
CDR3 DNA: TGTGCCAGCAGGGACAGTAATCAGCCCCAGCATTTT

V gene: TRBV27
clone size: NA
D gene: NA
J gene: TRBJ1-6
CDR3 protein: CASSFGLEGSSYNSPLHF
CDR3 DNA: TGTGCCAGCAGTTTCGGTTTAGAGGGGAGCTCCTATAATTCACCCCTCCACTTT

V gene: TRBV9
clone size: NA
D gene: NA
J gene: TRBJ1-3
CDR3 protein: CASSVGHRSGNTIYF
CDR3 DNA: TGTGCCAGCAGCGTAGGACACCGCTCTGGAAACACCATATATTTT

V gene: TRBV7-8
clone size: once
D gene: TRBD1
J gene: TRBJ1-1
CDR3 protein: CASSLIRQGPLDTEAFF
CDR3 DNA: TGTGCCAGCAGCTTAATACGACAGGGACCCCTCGACACTGAAGCTTTCTTT

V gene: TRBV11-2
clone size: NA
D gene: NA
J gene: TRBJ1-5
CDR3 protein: CASSLAPHNQPQHF
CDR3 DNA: TGTGCCAGCAGCTTAGCCCCTCACAATCAGCCCCAGCATTTT

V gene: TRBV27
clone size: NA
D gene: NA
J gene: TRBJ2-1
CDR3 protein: CASSFQGGFRGNEQFF
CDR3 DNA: TGTGCCAGCAGTTTCCAAGGGGGGTTCCGTGGGAATGAGCAGTTCTTC

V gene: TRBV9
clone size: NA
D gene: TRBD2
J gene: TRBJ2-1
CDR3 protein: CASSVGSSGVYEQFF
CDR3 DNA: TGTGCCAGCAGCGTAGGTAGTAGCGGGGTATATGAGCAGTTCTTC

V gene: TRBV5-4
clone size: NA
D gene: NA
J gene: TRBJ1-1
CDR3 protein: CASSLLGSLNTEAFF
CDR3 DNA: TGTGCCAGCAGCTTGTTAGGCAGTTTGAACACTGAAGCTTTCTTT

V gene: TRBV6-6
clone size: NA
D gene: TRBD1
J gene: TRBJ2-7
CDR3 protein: CASSWGQSYEQYF
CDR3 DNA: TGTGCCAGCAGTTGGGGACAGTCCTACGAGCAGTACTTC

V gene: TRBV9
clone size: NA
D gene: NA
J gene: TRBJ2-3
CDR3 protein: CASSVSGTPSGGTQYF
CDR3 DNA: TGTGCCAGCAGCGTCAGTGGGACCCCATCAGGTGGTACGCAGTATTTT

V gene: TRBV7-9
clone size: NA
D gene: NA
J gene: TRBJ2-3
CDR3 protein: CASSFEVSTDTQYF
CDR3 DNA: TGTGCCAGCAGCTTCGAGGTTAGCACAGATACGCAGTATTTT

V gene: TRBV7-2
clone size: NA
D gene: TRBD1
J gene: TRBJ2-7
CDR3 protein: CASSLGQGASSYEQYF
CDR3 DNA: TGTGCCAGCAGCTTAGGACAGGGGGCGAGCTCCTACGAGCAGTACTTC

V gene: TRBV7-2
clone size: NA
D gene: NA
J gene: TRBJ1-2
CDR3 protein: CASSSTSGIDYGYTF
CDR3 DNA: TGTGCCAGCAGCTCCACGTCCGGGATCGACTATGGCTACACCTTC

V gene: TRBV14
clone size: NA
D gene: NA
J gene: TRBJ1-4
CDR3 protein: CASSVAGTYEKLFF
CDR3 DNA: TGTGCCAGCAGCGTGGCCGGGACCTATGAAAAACTGTTTTTT

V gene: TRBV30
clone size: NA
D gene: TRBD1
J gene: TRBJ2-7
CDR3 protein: CAWSAGTGLYEQYF
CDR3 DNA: TGTGCCTGGAGTGCCGGGACAGGGTTGTACGAGCAGTACTTC

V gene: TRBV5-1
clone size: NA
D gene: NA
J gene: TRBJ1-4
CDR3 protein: CASSPYVPGHKRGEKLFF
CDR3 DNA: TGCGCCAGCAGCCCGTACGTCCCGGGACACAAACGGGGTGAAAAACTGTTTTTT

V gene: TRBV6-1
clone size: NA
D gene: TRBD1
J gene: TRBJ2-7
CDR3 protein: CASSEQGTGNYEQYF
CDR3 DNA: TGTGCCAGCAGTGAACAGGGGACAGGTAACTACGAGCAGTACTTC

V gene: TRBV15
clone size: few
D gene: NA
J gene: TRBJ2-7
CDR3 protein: CATSRDYRDDEQYF
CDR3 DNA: TGTGCCACCAGCAGAGATTACAGGGACGACGAGCAGTACTTC

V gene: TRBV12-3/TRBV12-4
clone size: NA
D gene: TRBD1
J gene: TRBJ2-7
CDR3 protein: CASSPTGYYEQYF
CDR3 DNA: TGTGCCAGCAGTCCGACAGGGTACTACGAGCAGTACTTC

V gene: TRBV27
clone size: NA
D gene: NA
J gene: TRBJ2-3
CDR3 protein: CASSLVLGVADTQYF
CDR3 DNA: TGTGCCAGCAGTTTGGTCTTGGGTGTCGCAGATACGCAGTATTTT

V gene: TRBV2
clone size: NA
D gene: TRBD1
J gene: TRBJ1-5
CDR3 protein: CASRGSAGGSNQPQHF
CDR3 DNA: TGTGCCAGCAGAGGTTCAGCAGGGGGTTCCAATCAGCCCCAGCATTTT

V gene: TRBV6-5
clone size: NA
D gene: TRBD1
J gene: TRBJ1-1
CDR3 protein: CASSRDRAAFF
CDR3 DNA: TGTGCCAGCAGCCGAGACAGGGCCGCTTTCTTT

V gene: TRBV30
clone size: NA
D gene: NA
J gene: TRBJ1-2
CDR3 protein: CAWSGPRTVNYGYTF
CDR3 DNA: TGTGCCTGGAGTGGCCCCCGGACAGTTAACTATGGCTACACCTTC

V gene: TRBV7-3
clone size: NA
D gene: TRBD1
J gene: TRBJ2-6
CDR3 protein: CASSLTGTGAFGANVLTF
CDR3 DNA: TGTGCCAGCAGCTTAACCGGGACAGGGGCCTTTGGGGCCAACGTCCTGACTTTC

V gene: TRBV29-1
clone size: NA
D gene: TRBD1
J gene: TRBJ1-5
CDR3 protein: CSARQGANQPQHF
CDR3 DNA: TGCAGCGCCCGACAGGGGGCTAATCAGCCCCAGCATTTT

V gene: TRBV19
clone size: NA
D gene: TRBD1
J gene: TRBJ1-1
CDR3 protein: CASSEDRLNTEAFF
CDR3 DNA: TGTGCCAGTAGTGAGGACAGGTTAAACACTGAAGCTTTCTTT

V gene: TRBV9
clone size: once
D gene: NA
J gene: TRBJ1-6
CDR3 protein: CASSVDQGRGSPLHF
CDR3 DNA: TGTGCCAGCAGCGTAGATCAGGGAAGAGGGTCACCCCTCCACTTT

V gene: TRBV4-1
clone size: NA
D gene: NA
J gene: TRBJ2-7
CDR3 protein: CASSQEQGSYEQYF
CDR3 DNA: TGCGCCAGCAGCCAAGAGCAGGGCTCCTACGAGCAGTACTTC

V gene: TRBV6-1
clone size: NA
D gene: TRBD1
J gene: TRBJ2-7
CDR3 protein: CASSDPDRGTYEQYF
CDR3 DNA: TGTGCCAGCAGTGATCCAGACAGGGGAACCTACGAGCAGTACTTC

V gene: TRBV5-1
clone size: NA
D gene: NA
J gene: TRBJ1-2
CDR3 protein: CASSLISWGGGYTF
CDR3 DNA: TGCGCCAGCAGCTTGATTTCTTGGGGAGGTGGCTACACCTTC

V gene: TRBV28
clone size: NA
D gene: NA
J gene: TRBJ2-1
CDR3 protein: CASSRGPGARNEQFF
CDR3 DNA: TGTGCCAGCAGCCGGGGACCCGGCGCAAGGAATGAGCAGTTCTTC

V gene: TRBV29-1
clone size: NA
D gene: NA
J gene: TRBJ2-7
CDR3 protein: CSVEGRTYEQYF
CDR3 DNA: TGCAGCGTTGAGGGAAGGACCTACGAGCAGTACTTC

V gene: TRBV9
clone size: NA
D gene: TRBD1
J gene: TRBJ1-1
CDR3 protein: CASSEGQGSWDTEAFF
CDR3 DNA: TGTGCCAGCAGCGAGGGACAGGGATCGTGGGACACTGAAGCTTTCTTT

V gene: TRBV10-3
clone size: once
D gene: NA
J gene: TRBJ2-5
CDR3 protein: CAIRDRETQYF
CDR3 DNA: TGTGCCATTAGAGATCGGGAGACCCAGTACTTC

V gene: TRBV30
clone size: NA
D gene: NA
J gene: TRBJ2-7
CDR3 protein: CAWTQETSSNEQYF
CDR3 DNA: TGTGCCTGGACTCAAGAAACTTCGTCCAACGAGCAGTACTTC

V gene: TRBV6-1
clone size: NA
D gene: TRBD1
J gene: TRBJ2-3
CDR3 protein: CASSERAGGYTDTQYF
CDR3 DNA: TGTGCCAGCAGTGAACGGGCAGGGGGCTACACAGATACGCAGTATTTT

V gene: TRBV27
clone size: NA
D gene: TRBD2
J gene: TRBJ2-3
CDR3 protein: CASNQAGGPTDTQYF
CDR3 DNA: TGTGCCAGCAACCAAGCGGGGGGGCCAACAGATACGCAGTATTTT

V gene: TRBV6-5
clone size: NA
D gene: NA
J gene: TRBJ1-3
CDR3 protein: CASSYTGLSGNTIYF
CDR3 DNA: TGTGCCAGCAGTTACACAGGGCTCTCTGGAAACACCATATATTTT

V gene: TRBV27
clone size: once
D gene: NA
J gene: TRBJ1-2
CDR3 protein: CASSSDGGYGYTF
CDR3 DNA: TGTGCCAGCAGCTCCGACGGAGGGTATGGCTACACCTTC

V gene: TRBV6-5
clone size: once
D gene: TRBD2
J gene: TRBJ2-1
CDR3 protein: CASSYSLAGHEQFF
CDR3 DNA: TGTGCCAGCAGTTACTCCCTAGCGGGGCATGAGCAGTTCTTC

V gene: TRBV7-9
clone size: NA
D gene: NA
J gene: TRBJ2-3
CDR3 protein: CASSFFSGSTDTQYF
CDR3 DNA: TGTGCCAGCAGCTTTTTCAGCGGGAGCACAGATACGCAGTATTTT

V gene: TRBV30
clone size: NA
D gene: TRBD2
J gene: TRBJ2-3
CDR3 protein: CAWTPLSGGLTDTQYF
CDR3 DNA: TGTGCCTGGACCCCTCTTAGCGGGGGGCTCACAGATACGCAGTATTTT

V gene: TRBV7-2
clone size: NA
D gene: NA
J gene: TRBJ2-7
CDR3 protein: CASSLDPGDYEQYF
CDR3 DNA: TGTGCCAGCAGCTTGGACCCGGGGGACTACGAGCAGTACTTC

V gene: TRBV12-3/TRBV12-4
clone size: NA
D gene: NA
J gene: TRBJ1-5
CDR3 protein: CASSFGNQPQHF
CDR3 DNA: TGTGCCAGCAGTTTTGGCAATCAGCCCCAGCATTTT

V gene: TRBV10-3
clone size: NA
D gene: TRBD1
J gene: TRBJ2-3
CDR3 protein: CAISGRQGGDTQYF
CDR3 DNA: TGTGCCATCAGTGGAAGACAGGGTGGAGATACGCAGTATTTT